The clone carrying this T cell receptor beta chain was recorded a few times. Its antigen is not known. This entry belongs to a study of Graves' ophthalmopathy and Graves' hyperthyroidism. About the research overall: Stable hyperthyroidism referred to disease that showed no ophthalmopathy within 18 months of follow-up. Study results and caveats: Blood also harbored most expanded thyroid clonotypes above 0.001 frequency.

People with hyperthyroidism were aged 18 to 65 and newly diagnosed, under 2 months' duration. The authors amplified TCR beta CDR3 regions, and they did so from RNA transcripts for repertoire sequencing. The authors performed first-round RT-PCR with HTBI primers and then a second-round multiplex PCR. TCRdb called the multiplex PCR reads again in MiXCR, with one record for every CDR3 protein. The sample holds around 1,200,000 distinct CDR3 sequences, around a third seen once. The CDR3 is 13 residues long. The V gene's germline CDR1 is SGDLS and CDR2 YYNGEE. V lost 5 bases, J lost 3 bases, and 5 bases stayed unmatched.

The sequence derives from an adult man with Graves' hyperthyroidism. Sample: peripheral blood or thyroid tissue (not recorded which). The V call is TRBV9, the J call TRBJ2-7; TRBD2 matches at 7 bases. CDR3 DNA: TGTGCCAGCAGTGCGGGAGAAGTCTACGAGCAGTACTTC. It specifies CASSAGEVYEQYF.